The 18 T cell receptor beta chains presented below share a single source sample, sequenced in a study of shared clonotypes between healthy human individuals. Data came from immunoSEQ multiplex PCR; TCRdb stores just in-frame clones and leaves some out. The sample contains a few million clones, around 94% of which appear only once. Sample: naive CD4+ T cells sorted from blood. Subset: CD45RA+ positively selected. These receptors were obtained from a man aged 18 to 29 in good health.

The CDR3 sequence is CASTTLGRGGAGELFF. For the CDR3, the DNA is TGTGCCAGCACCACTCTCGGGAGGGGAGGGGCCGGGGAGCTGTTTTTT. The rearrangement uses TRBV7-9 and TRBJ2-2, with TRBD2 matching 8 bases. J gave up 6 bases and V 7 bases, and 13 bases lay outside the gene matches. Germline V gene data show CDR1 as SEHNR and CDR2 as FQNEAQ (reference sequence). The CDR3 covers 16 residues.

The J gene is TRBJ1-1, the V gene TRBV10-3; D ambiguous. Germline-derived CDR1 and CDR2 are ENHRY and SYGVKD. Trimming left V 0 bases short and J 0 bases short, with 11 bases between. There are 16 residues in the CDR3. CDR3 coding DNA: TGTGCCATCAGTGAGTCGGGCAGCACCGTGAACACTGAAGCTTTCTTT. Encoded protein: CAISESGSTVNTEAFF.

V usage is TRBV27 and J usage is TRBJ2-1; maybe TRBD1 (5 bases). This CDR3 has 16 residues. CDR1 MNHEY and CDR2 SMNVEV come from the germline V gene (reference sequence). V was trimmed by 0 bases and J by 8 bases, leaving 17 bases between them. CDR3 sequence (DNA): TGTGCCAGCAGTTTATCGAGCAGGGCCGTGGTGGATGAGCAGTTCTTC. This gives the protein CASSLSSRAVVDEQFF.

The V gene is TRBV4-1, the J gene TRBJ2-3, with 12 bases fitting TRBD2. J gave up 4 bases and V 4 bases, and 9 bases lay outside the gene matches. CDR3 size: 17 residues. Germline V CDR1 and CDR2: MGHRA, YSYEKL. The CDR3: CASSLGLAGLSADTQYF. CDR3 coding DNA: TGCGCCAGCAGCCTGGGACTAGCGGGCTTGTCCGCAGATACGCAGTATTTT.

The CDR3 DNA reads as TGTGCCAGCAGTGTGCAGGGGACCGAGCAGTACTTC. Protein sequence: CASSVQGTEQYF. The chain joins TRBV2 to TRBJ2-7, with D possibly TRBD1 on 6 matching bases. Trimming shortened V by 4 bases and J by 6 bases, and 10 bases separated the two germline ends. The CDR3 is made up of 12 amino acids. The germline V gene has CDR1 SNHLY and CDR2 FYNNEI. The full variable domain, rest sourced from reference TRBV2 and TRBJ2-7, is EPEVTQTPSHQVTQMGQEVILRCVPISNHLYFYWYRQILGQKVEFLVSFYNNEISEKSEIFDDQFSVERPDGSNFTLKIRSTKLEDSAMYFCASSVQGTEQYFGPGTRLTVT.

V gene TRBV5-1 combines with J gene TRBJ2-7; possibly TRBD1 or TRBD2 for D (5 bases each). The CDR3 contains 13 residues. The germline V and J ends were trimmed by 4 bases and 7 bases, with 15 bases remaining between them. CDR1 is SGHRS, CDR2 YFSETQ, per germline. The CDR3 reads CASSEGLSGEQYF. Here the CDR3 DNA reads TGCGCCAGCAGCGAGGGGTTGTCTGGGGAGCAGTACTTC.

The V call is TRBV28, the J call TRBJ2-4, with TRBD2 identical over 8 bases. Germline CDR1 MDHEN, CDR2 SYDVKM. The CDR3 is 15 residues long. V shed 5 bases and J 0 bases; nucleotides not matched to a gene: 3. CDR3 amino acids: CASSKAGVAKNIQYF. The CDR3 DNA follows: TGTGCCAGCAGTAAAGCGGGAGTAGCCAAAAACATTCAGTACTTC.

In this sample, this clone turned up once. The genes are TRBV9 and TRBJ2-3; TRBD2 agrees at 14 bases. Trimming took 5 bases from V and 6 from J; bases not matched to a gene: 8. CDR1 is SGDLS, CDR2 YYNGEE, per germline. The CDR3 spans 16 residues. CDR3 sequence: CASSDRLAGGSDTQYF. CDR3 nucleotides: TGTGCCAGCAGTGACCGACTAGCGGGAGGGTCTGATACGCAGTATTTT. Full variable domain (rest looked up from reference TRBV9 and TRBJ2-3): DSGVTQTPKHLITATGQRVTLRCSPRSGDLSVYWYQQSLDQGLQFLIQYYNGEERAKGNILERFSAQQFPDLHSELNLSSLELGDSALYFCASSDRLAGGSDTQYFGPGTRLTVL.

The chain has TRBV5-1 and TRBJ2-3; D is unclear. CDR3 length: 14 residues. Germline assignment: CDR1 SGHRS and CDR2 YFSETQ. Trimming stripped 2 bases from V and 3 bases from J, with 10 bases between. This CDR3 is CASSLTYSTDTQYF. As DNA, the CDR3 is TGCGCCAGCAGCTTAACCTATTCTACAGATACGCAGTATTTT. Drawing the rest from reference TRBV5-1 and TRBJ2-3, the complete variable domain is KAGVTQTPRYLIKTRGQQVTLSCSPISGHRSVSWYQQTPGQGLQFLFEYFSETQRNKGNFPGRFSGRQFSNSRSEMNVSTLELGDSALYLCASSLTYSTDTQYFGPGTRLTVL.

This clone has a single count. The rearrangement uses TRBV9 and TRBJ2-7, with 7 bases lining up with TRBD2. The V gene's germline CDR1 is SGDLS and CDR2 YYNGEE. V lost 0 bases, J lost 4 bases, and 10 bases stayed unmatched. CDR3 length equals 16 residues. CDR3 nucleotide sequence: TGTGCCAGCAGCGTAGAGGGCGGGAGTAAGTTTTACGAGCAGTACTTC. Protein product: CASSVEGGSKFYEQYF.

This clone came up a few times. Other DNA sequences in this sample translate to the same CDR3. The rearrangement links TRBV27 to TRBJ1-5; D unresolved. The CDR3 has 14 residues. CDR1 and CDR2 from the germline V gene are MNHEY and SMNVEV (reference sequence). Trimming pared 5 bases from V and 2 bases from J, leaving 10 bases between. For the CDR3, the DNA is TGTGCCAGCAGTCGTACAGCCGGCAATCAGCCCCAGCATTTT. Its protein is CASSRTAGNQPQHF.

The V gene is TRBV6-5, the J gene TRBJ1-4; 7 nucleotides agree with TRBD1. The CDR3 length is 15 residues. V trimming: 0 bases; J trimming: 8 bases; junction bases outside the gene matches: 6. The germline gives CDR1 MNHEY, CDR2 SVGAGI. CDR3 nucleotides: TGTGCCAGCAGTTACTCGAGCAGGGGGGGCGAAAAACTGTTTTTT. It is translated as CASSYSSRGGEKLFF.

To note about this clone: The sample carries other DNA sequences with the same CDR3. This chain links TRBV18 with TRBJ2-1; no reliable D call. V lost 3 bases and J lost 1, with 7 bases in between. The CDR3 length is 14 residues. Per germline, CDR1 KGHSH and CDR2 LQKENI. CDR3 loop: CASSPPSSYNEQFF. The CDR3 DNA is TGTGCCAGCTCACCTCCTAGTTCCTACAATGAGCAGTTCTTC.

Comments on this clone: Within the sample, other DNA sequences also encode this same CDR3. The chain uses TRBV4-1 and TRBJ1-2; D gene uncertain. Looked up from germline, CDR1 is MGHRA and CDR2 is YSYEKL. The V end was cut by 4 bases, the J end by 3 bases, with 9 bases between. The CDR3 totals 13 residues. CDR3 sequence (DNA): TGCGCCAGCAGCCGTGGACTGGACTATGGCTACACCTTC. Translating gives CASSRGLDYGYTF.

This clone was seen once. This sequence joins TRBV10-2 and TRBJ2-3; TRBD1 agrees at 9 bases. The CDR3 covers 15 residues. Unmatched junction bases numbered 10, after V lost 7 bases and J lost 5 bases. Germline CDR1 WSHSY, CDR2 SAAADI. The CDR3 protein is CASTITQGAGDTQYF. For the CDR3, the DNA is TGCGCCAGCACCATAACACAGGGGGCGGGAGATACGCAGTATTTT.

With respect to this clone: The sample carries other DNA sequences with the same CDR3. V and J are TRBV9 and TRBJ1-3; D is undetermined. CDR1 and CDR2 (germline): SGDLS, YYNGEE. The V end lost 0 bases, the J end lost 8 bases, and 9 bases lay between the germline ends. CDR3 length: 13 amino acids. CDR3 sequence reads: CASSVGEGHTIYF. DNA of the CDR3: TGTGCCAGCAGCGTAGGGGAGGGCCACACCATATATTTT.

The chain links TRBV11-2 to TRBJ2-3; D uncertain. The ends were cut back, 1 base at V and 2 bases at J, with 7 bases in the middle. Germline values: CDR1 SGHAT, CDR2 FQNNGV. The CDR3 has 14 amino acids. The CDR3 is CASSLVHLTDTQYF. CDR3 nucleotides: TGTGCCAGCAGCTTAGTTCACCTCACAGATACGCAGTATTTT.

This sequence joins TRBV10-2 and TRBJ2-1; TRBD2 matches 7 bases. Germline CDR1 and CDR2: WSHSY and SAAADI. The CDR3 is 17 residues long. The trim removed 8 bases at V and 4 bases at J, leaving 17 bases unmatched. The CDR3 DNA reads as TGCGCCAGCGGACAAATAAAGCCGGGACTACCATACAATGAGCAGTTCTTC. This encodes CASGQIKPGLPYNEQFF.